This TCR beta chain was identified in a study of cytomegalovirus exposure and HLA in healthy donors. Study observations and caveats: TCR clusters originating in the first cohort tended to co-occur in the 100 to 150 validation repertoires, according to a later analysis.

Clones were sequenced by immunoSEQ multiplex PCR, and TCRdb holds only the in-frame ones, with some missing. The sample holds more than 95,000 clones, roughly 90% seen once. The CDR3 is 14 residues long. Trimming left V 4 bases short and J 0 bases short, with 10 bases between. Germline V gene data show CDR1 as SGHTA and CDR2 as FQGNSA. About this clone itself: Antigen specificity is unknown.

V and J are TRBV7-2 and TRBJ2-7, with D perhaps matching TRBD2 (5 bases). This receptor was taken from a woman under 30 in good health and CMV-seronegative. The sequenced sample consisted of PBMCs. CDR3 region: CASSSSGSSYEQYF. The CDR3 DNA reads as TGTGCCAGCAGCTCCAGCGGAAGCTCCTACGAGCAGTACTTC.